This record covers a single T cell receptor (beta chain). The data stem from a study of blood T cell repertoires in COVID-19. Overall study: The analysed material was cDNA or gDNA that came from T cells, B-cell-depleted T cells, or PBMCs.

Germline CDR1 reads GTSNPN; CDR2 reads SVGIG (reference sequence). The CDR3 runs 12 residues. V lost 0 bases and J lost 6, with 8 bases in between. Cohort assignment relied on participant-reported clinical history. Two negative PCRs, clearance, or symptom resolution were required of recovered Cohort 3 donors. Libraries were prepared by immunoSEQ multiplex PCR; TCRdb keeps only in-frame clonotypes and omits some of them. The data contain about 200,000 clones, around 90% of them singletons. The sequence derives from a man younger than 40 who had recovered from COVID-19. The sequenced sample consisted of PBMCs or T cells enriched from blood (not recorded which). The chain combines TRBV30 with TRBJ1-1; D is uncertain. CDR3 loop: CAWSVGEAEAFF. CDR3 DNA: TGTGCCTGGAGTGTGGGAGAGGCTGAAGCTTTCTTT. Variable domain in full (rest from reference TRBV30 and TRBJ1-1): SQTIHQWPATLVQPVGSPLSLECTVEGTSNPNLYWYRQAAGRGLQLLFYSVGIGQISSEVPQNLSASRPQDRQFILSSKKLLLSDSGFYLCAWSVGEAEAFFGQGTRLTVV.